One TCR beta chain is described in this entry. Its specificity is not known. This sample is drawn from a study of OX40 agonist ivuxolimab in advanced cancers. Notes on the study in general: Expanded clones belonging to CD8+ T cells outnumbered, on average, those of CD4+. By week 6 at 0.1 to 3.0 mg/kg, blood CD4+ and CD8+ T cells had expanded clonally. Those patients achieving a partial response at 0.1-3.0 mg/kg showed among the lowest clonal expansion.

The method was immunoSEQ multiplex PCR; TCRdb's version includes in-frame clones alone and lacks a portion of them. In the table there are tens of thousands of clones, about 90% of which are singletons. The CDR3 covers 15 residues. Germline V gene sequence: CDR1 MDHEN, CDR2 SYDVKM. Deletions cut 6 bases from V and 4 bases from J, with 18 bases between. The J gene is TRBJ1-2, the V gene TRBV28, with D perhaps matching TRBD1 (5 bases). This receptor was taken from an adult with an advanced solid tumor such as melanoma, head and neck, liver or kidney cancer. Specimen: CD4+ or CD8+ T cells sorted from blood, collected in a trial of the OX40 agonist ivuxolimab. CDR3 sequence (DNA): TGTGCCAGCAGCCCCCCAGGGCCGGCCCTCTATGGCTACACCTTC. Translating it yields CASSPPGPALYGYTF.